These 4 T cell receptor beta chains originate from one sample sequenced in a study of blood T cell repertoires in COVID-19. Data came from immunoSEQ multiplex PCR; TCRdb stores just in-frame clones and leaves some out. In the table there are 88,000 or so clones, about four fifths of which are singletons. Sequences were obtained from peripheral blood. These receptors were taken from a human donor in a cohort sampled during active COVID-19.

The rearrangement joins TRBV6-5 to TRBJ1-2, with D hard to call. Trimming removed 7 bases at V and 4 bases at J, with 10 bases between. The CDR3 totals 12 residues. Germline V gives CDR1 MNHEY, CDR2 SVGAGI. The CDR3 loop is CASTEETYGYTF. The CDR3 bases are TGTGCCAGCACCGAGGAAACCTATGGCTACACCTTC.

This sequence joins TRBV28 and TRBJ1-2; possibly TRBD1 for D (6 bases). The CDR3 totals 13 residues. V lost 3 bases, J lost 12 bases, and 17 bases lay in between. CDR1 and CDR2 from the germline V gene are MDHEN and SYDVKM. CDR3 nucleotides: TGTGCCAGCAGTTTCTCCCAGGACAGAGGGGACACCTTC. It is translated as CASSFSQDRGDTF.

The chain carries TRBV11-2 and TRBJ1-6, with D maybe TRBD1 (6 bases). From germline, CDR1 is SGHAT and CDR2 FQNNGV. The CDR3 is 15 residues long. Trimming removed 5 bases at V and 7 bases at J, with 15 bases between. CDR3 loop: CASSPGQGVNSPLHF. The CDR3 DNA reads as TGTGCCAGCAGCCCGGGACAAGGGGTCAATTCACCCCTCCACTTT.

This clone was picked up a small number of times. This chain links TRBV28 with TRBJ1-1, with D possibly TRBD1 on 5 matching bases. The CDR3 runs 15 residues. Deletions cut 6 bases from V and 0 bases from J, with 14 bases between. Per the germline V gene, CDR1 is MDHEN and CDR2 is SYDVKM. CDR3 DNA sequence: TGTGCCAGCAGGGTGGGGGGTGGAGTGAACACTGAAGCTTTCTTT. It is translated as CASRVGGGVNTEAFF.